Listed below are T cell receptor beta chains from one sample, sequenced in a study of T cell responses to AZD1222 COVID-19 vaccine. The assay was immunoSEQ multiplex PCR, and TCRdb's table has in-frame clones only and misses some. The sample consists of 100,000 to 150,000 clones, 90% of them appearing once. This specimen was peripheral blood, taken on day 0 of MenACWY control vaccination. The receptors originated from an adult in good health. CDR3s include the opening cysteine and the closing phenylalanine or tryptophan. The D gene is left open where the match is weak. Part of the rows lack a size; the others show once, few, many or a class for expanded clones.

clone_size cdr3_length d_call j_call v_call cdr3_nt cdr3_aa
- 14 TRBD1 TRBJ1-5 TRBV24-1 TGTGCCACCAGCGCAGGGGGCGAGTTCCAGCCCCAGCATTTT CATSAGGEFQPQHF
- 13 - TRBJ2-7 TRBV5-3 TGTGCCAGAAGTATGGGGGCCTTAGACGAGCAGTACTTC CARSMGALDEQYF
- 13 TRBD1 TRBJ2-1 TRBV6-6 TGTGCCAGCAGTATCACAGGGGCTAATGAGCAGTTCTTC CASSITGANEQFF
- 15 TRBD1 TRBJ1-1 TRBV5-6 TGTGCCAGCAGCTTGGTGGGACAGGGCGGCGCTGAAGCTTTCTTT CASSLVGQGGAEAFF
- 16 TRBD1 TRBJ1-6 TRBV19 TGTGCCAGTAACCGGGACAGGAGCTCCTATAATTCACCCCTCCACTTT CASNRDRSSYNSPLHF
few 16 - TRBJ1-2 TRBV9 TGTGCCAGCAGCGTAAGGGATAAACAGATATCCTATGGCTACACCTTC CASSVRDKQISYGYTF
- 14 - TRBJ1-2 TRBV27 TGTGCCAGCAGTTTAGCAGGGACTGTATATGGCTACACCTTC CASSLAGTVYGYTF
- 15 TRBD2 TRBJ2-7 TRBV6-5 TGTGCCAGCAGTTACTCTAGCGGGAGCTCCTACGAGCAGTACTTC CASSYSSGSSYEQYF
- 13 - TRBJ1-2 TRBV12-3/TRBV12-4 TGTGCCAGCAAACATACAGACAGGTCTGTCTACACCTTC CASKHTDRSVYTF
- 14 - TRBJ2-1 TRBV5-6 TGTGCCAGCAGCTCTATCCATAGCCACAATGAGCAGTTCTTC CASSSIHSHNEQFF
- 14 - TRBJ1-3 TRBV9 TGTGCCAGCAGCCCCTGGACAGCTGGAAACACCATATATTTT CASSPWTAGNTIYF
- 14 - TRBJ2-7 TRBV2 TGTGCCAGCAGTGAAAAGTCGACAGCATACGAGCAGTACTTC CASSEKSTAYEQYF
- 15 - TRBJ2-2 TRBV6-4 TGTGCCAGCAGTGAGTCGGTTGCGAACACCGGGGAGCTGTTTTTT CASSESVANTGELFF
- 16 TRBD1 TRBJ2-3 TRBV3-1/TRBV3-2 TGTGCCAGCAGCCTTGGGACAGGGCTTGGCACAGATACGCAGTATTTT CASSLGTGLGTDTQYF
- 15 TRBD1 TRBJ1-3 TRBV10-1 TGCGCCAGCATTTTGACAGGGGGAAGAAGGGACACCATATATTTT CASILTGGRRDTIYF
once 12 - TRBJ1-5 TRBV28 TGTGCCAGCAGGGATAGCAATCAGCCCCAGCATTTT CASRDSNQPQHF
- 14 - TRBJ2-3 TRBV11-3 TGTGCCAGCAGCTTGGGAATTTCTGGAGATACGCAGTATTTT CASSLGISGDTQYF
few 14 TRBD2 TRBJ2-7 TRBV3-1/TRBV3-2 TGTGCCAGCAGCCATGTAGCGGGAGGCGACGAGCAGTACTTC CASSHVAGGDEQYF
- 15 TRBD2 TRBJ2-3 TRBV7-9 TGTGCCAGCAGCTTAGCGTTCGCGGGGGGTGCTACGCAGTATTTT CASSLAFAGGATQYF
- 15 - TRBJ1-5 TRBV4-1 TGCGCCAGCAGCCAAGAAGCGACAGGAGATCAGCCCCAGCATTTT CASSQEATGDQPQHF
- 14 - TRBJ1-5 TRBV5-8 TGTGCCAGCAGCCGCGGCTGGGGCAATCAGCCCCAGCATTTT CASSRGWGNQPQHF
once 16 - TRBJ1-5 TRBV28 TGTGCCAGCGCTATGTTTCCGGGGCCACCAGATCAGCCCCAGCATTTT CASAMFPGPPDQPQHF
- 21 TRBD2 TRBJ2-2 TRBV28 TGTGCCAGCAGTCAACAGCCGGGACTAGCGGGAGGCCGGGTGAGCACCGGGGAGCTGTTTTTT CASSQQPGLAGGRVSTGELFF
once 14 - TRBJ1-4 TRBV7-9 TGTGCCAGCACCGAGGCAGGGTCAGATGAAAAACTGTTTTTT CASTEAGSDEKLFF
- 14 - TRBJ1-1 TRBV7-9 TGTGCCAGCAGCTTAGCGCGAGGAGGCACTGAAGCTTTCTTT CASSLARGGTEAFF
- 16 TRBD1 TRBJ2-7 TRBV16 TGTGCCAGCAGCCACCATCCGGGACAGTCCCTTTACGAGCAGTACTTC CASSHHPGQSLYEQYF
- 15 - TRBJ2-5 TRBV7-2 TGTGCCAGCAGCTTAAATACAGGGTCGGGGGAGACCCAGTACTTC CASSLNTGSGETQYF
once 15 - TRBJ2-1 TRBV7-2 TGTGCCAGCAGCCTTCGAGCGGACTCCTACAATGAGCAGTTCTTC CASSLRADSYNEQFF
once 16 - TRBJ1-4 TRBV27 TGTGCCAGCAGTTTCCGGTCTACAGCAACTAATGAAAAACTGTTTTTT CASSFRSTATNEKLFF
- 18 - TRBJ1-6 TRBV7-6 TGTGCCAGCAGCTTAGAGTCGTCTAAGAGCTCCTATAATTCACCCCTCCACTTT CASSLESSKSSYNSPLHF
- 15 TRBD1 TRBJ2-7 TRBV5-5 TGTGCCAGCAGCTCCGGACAGGGTCTAGCTTACGAGCAGTACTTC CASSSGQGLAYEQYF
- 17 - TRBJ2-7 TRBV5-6 TGTGCCAGCAGCTTAGATCTGGGGGAAGGGAGACCCCTGGAGCAGTACTTC CASSLDLGEGRPLEQYF
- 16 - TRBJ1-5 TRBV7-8 TGTGCCAGCAGCTACGGGACACGAGGGGCCAATCAGCCCCAGCATTTT CASSYGTRGANQPQHF
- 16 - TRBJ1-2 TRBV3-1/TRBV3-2 TGTGCCAGCAGCCTTTACCTAGGGGCGCAAATGCATGGCTACACCTTC CASSLYLGAQMHGYTF
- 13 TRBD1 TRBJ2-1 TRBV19 TGTGCCAGTAGTAGGGGCAGGGGGAATGAGCAGTTCTTC CASSRGRGNEQFF
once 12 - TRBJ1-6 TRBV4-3 TGCGCCAGCAGCCCAGGCCGTTCACCCCTCCACTTT CASSPGRSPLHF
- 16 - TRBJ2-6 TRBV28 TGTGCCAGCGGTGAGGGAACCCTCTCTGGGGCCAACGTCCTGACTTTC CASGEGTLSGANVLTF
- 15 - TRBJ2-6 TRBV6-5 TGTGCCAGCAGTTCAGGGGGGCTTGGGGCCAACGTCCTGACTTTC CASSSGGLGANVLTF
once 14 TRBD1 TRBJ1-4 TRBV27 TGTGCCAGCAGTTCGGGACAGGGTGGTGAAAAACTGTTTTTT CASSSGQGGEKLFF
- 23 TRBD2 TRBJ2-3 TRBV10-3 TGTGCCATCAGGGGGACTAGCGGGGGGTCAGGCGTTTTCACACTTGATTACACAGATACGCAGTATTTT CAIRGTSGGSGVFTLDYTDTQYF
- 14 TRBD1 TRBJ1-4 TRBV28 TGTGCCAGCAGGCGGACAGGGATGGGTGAAAAACTGTTTTTT CASRRTGMGEKLFF
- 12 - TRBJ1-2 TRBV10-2 TGCGCCACCAGGGACACAGTGCGGGGCTACACCTTC CATRDTVRGYTF
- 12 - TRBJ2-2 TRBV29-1 TGCAGCGCCCAGACTGACACCGGGGAGCTGTTTTTT CSAQTDTGELFF
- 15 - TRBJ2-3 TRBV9 TGTGCCAGCAGCGTTTCCCGAGTTATCACAGATACGCAGTATTTT CASSVSRVITDTQYF
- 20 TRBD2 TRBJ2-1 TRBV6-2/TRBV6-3 TGTGCCAGCAGTCCCCGGTTTGCTGGGACTAGCGGGGGGGCCTACAATGAGCAGTTCTTC CASSPRFAGTSGGAYNEQFF
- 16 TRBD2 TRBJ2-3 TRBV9 TGTGCCAGCAGCGTAGGTCTAGCGGGAGGGCCAGATACGCAGTATTTT CASSVGLAGGPDTQYF
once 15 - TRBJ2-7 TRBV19 TGTGCCAGTAGTATAGATCAGGGGCTGCCCTACGAGCAGTACTTC CASSIDQGLPYEQYF
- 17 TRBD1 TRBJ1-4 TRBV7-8 TGTGCCAGCAGGGAGACGGCAGGGGGCTGGTTTCGGGAAAAACTGTTTTTT CASRETAGGWFREKLFF
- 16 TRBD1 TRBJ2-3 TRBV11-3 TGTGCCAGCAGCGGACCGGGGACAGTGAAAACCGATACGCAGTATTTT CASSGPGTVKTDTQYF
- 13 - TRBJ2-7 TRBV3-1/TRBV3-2 TGTGCCAGCAGCCAAGACTGGGGCTACGAGCAGTACTTC CASSQDWGYEQYF
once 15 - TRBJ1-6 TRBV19 TGTGCCAGTAGTGCCCGGGCCTTAGAGAATTCACCCCTCCACTTT CASSARALENSPLHF
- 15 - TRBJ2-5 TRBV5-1 TGCGCCAGCAGTCCTTCCGGGACTTTTGGGAGCACCCAGTACTTC CASSPSGTFGSTQYF
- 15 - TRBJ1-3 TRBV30 TGTGCCTGGAGTTTCGGGGGGGCATGGGGAAACACCATATATTTT CAWSFGGAWGNTIYF
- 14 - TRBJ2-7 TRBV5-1 TGCGCCAGCAGCTTGTCAGGGGAACCTTACGAGCAGTACTTC CASSLSGEPYEQYF
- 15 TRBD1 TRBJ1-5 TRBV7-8 TGTGCCAGCAGCCAGCGACAGGGTGGCAATCAGCCCCAGCATTTT CASSQRQGGNQPQHF
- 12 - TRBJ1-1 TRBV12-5 TGTGCTAGTGGTTTGGGCACCACTGAAGCTTTCTTT CASGLGTTEAFF
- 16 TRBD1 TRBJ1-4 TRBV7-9 TGTGCCAGCAGCCAGGGACAGGGGGCTGCTAATGAAAAACTGTTTTTT CASSQGQGAANEKLFF
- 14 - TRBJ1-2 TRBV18 TGTGCCAGCTCACCTTCGAGACAGGAGGTCGGCTACACCTTC CASSPSRQEVGYTF
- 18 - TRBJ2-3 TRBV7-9 TGTGCCAGCAGCTTAGGCCCACTAAAAGTGGTGAGCCCAGATACGCAGTATTTT CASSLGPLKVVSPDTQYF
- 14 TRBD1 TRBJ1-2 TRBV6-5 TGTGCCAGCAGACAAGGACAGGGGGCGGTTGGCTACACCTTC CASRQGQGAVGYTF